These T cell receptor beta chains were read from a single sample in a study of CXCR3-negative and CXCR3-positive naive CD8 T cells. TCRdb re-called the 5' RACE reads; one entry per CDR3 protein, DNA not given. The sample yields 65,000 to 95,000 distinct CDR3 sequences, of which the top ten take up roughly 1.5%. The specimen sequenced was naive CXCR3- CD8+ T cells from blood. The receptor source for this set is a human donor in good health. Some clones in this sample may be carry-over from other donors' samples. CDR3s include the opening cysteine and the closing phenylalanine or tryptophan. The order of the fields is V gene, J gene, CDR3 protein.

V: TRBV5-5; J: TRBJ2-7; CDR3: CASSLEPFYEQYF
V: TRBV20-1; J: TRBJ2-7; CDR3: CSARDRGLAGRFEQYF
V: TRBV6-5; J: TRBJ1-6; CDR3: CASSVVPSPLHF
V: TRBV4-3; J: TRBJ2-2; CDR3: CASSPGQGNTGELFF
V: TRBV3-1; J: TRBJ2-7; CDR3: CASSQVRSYEQYF
V: TRBV29-1; J: TRBJ2-7; CDR3: CSVEVVRDRSSYEQYF
V: TRBV12-3/TRBV12-4; J: TRBJ1-4; CDR3: CASSNPGGWDEKLFF
V: TRBV5-1; J: TRBJ2-1; CDR3: CASSLASYRHGEQFF
V: TRBV7-7; J: TRBJ2-5; CDR3: CASSPRGGGDFESETQYF
V: TRBV29-1; J: TRBJ2-2; CDR3: CSVVAGGSNTGELFF
V: TRBV29-1; J: TRBJ1-2; CDR3: CSVDTGTIVLGGYTF
V: TRBV19; J: TRBJ2-7; CDR3: CASSPSLGNEQYF
V: TRBV28; J: TRBJ2-7; CDR3: CASSPTGEGDEQYF
V: TRBV28; J: TRBJ2-3; CDR3: CASSFRIVDTQYF
V: TRBV2; J: TRBJ1-5; CDR3: CASDRESNQPQHF
V: TRBV29-1; J: TRBJ2-7; CDR3: CSVVGQFYEQYF
V: TRBV20-1; J: TRBJ2-7; CDR3: CSAKNRDRGSYEQYF
V: TRBV28; J: TRBJ2-1; CDR3: CASVAGGNEQFF
V: TRBV27; J: TRBJ1-2; CDR3: CASSSSFSYGYTF
V: TRBV28; J: TRBJ2-1; CDR3: CASSLDTGLAGADEQFF
V: TRBV7-6; J: TRBJ2-7; CDR3: CASSLGDSSGSWEQYF
V: TRBV20-1; J: TRBJ1-4; CDR3: CSARDRGTPTNEKLFF
V: TRBV28; J: TRBJ2-7; CDR3: CASSFSNGRPQYEQYF
V: TRBV9; J: TRBJ2-3; CDR3: CASSVEGVLAGPGVTQYF
V: TRBV5-5; J: TRBJ2-7; CDR3: CASSREWDLSGDEQYF
V: TRBV12-3/TRBV12-4; J: TRBJ2-5; CDR3: CASSTYSGRKTQYF
V: TRBV11-2; J: TRBJ1-1; CDR3: CASSLVRGGANTEAFF
V: TRBV29-1; J: TRBJ2-1; CDR3: CSALPSSYNEQFF
V: TRBV7-8; J: TRBJ1-5; CDR3: CASSLALGLGEPQHF
V: TRBV4-1; J: TRBJ2-3; CDR3: CASSLQSPETGTDTQYF
V: TRBV11-2; J: TRBJ1-1; CDR3: CASSQTGLGTEAFF
V: TRBV2; J: TRBJ1-1; CDR3: CASSEALLGGTEAFF
V: TRBV3-1; J: TRBJ2-1; CDR3: CASSQDHGDGNEQFF
V: TRBV7-6; J: TRBJ1-1; CDR3: CASSLGGGLNTEAFF
V: TRBV28; J: TRBJ2-2; CDR3: CASSTTRAGPGELFF
V: TRBV14; J: TRBJ2-3; CDR3: CASSQGTSGSSADTQYF
V: TRBV14; J: TRBJ2-7; CDR3: CASSLGFEQYF
V: TRBV14; J: TRBJ1-1; CDR3: CATRVAMNTEAFF
V: TRBV29-1; J: TRBJ2-5; CDR3: CSVNLAGKETQYF
V: TRBV29-1; J: TRBJ1-5; CDR3: CSAADSSGQPQHF
V: TRBV6-6; J: TRBJ2-2; CDR3: CASSYGGAGELFF
V: TRBV7-6; J: TRBJ2-2; CDR3: CASVLGGNTGELFF
V: TRBV9; J: TRBJ2-7; CDR3: CASSPRGTPSSGEQYF
V: TRBV7-6; J: TRBJ2-1; CDR3: CASSPTLTSGSYEQFF
V: TRBV29-1; J: TRBJ1-2; CDR3: CSVEGQAIYGYTF
V: TRBV28; J: TRBJ2-7; CDR3: CASSLGAEPGEQYF
V: TRBV12-3/TRBV12-4; J: TRBJ2-1; CDR3: CASSGDRGHDEQFF
V: TRBV19; J: TRBJ2-1; CDR3: CASSIGTGGAYNEQFF
V: TRBV14; J: TRBJ2-3; CDR3: CASSQDGLADTDTQYF
V: TRBV29-1; J: TRBJ1-2; CDR3: CSVVARAYGYTF